Listed below are T cell receptor beta chains from one sample, sequenced in a study of blood T cell repertoires in COVID-19. The method was immunoSEQ multiplex PCR; TCRdb's version includes in-frame clones alone and lacks a portion of them. This table has fewer than 350,000 clones, 86% appearing once. Sequenced material: peripheral blood. The receptors here all came from a woman aged 25 to 39 with COVID-19, enrolled during active disease. Both conserved end residues are part of each CDR3. Each record gives: V gene, D gene, clone size, J gene, CDR3 DNA, CDR3 protein. The D gene is left open where the match is weak. Rows may omit the clone size; those that give it use once, few, many or a size class.

v_gene: TRBV4-1
d_gene: TRBD1
abundance: -
j_gene: TRBJ2-7
CDR3nt: TGCGCCAGCAGCCATAGACAGGGGGGACAAGGCTACGAGCAGTACTTC
CDR3aa: CASSHRQGGQGYEQYF

v_gene: TRBV28
d_gene: -
abundance: -
j_gene: TRBJ1-1
CDR3nt: TGTGCCAGCAGATTAAGCCAGACAGTTGGGACTGAAGCTTTCTTT
CDR3aa: CASRLSQTVGTEAFF

v_gene: TRBV4-1
d_gene: TRBD1
abundance: -
j_gene: TRBJ2-7
CDR3nt: TGCGCCAGCAGCCCTCTAGGAGCGGGACAGGGGTTTTACGAGCAGTACTTC
CDR3aa: CASSPLGAGQGFYEQYF

v_gene: TRBV12-5
d_gene: -
abundance: few
j_gene: TRBJ1-4
CDR3nt: TGTGCTAGTGGTTTGTTCTTTGACAGGCGGAATAATGAAAAACTGTTTTTT
CDR3aa: CASGLFFDRRNNEKLFF

v_gene: TRBV2
d_gene: TRBD2
abundance: -
j_gene: TRBJ2-5
CDR3nt: TGTGCCAGCGAGGAGACTAGCGGGGGCGAAGAGACCCAGTACTTC
CDR3aa: CASEETSGGEETQYF

v_gene: TRBV2
d_gene: -
abundance: -
j_gene: TRBJ1-2
CDR3nt: TGTGCCAGCACCCCGCCAGGGGACTACACCTTC
CDR3aa: CASTPPGDYTF

v_gene: TRBV4-2
d_gene: TRBD2
abundance: -
j_gene: TRBJ2-2
CDR3nt: TGTGCCAGCACAGCTCTTAGCGGGGGAAACACCGGGGAGCTGTTTTTT
CDR3aa: CASTALSGGNTGELFF

v_gene: TRBV7-8
d_gene: -
abundance: few
j_gene: TRBJ1-2
CDR3nt: TGTGCCAGCAGCCAGACATCCGCTAACTATGGCTACACCTTC
CDR3aa: CASSQTSANYGYTF

v_gene: TRBV19
d_gene: TRBD1
abundance: -
j_gene: TRBJ1-3
CDR3nt: TGTGCCAGTAGTGAACCCCGGGACAGGGTCTACTTCGCCACCATATATTTT
CDR3aa: CASSEPRDRVYFATIYF

v_gene: TRBV6-5
d_gene: TRBD2
abundance: -
j_gene: TRBJ2-1
CDR3nt: TGTGCCAGCAGTTACAAGCGGGGGGGCTACAATGAGCAGTTCTTC
CDR3aa: CASSYKRGGYNEQFF

v_gene: TRBV6-5
d_gene: TRBD2
abundance: -
j_gene: TRBJ2-2
CDR3nt: TGTGCCGGGAGTTTGACTAGCGCTAACACCGGGGAGCTGTTTTTT
CDR3aa: CAGSLTSANTGELFF

v_gene: TRBV12-3/TRBV12-4
d_gene: -
abundance: -
j_gene: TRBJ2-7
CDR3nt: TGTGCCAGCTCTATCCTCCTAGACGAGCAGTACTTC
CDR3aa: CASSILLDEQYF

v_gene: TRBV4-1
d_gene: -
abundance: once
j_gene: TRBJ2-2
CDR3nt: TGCGCCAGCCGCCGGGGAGGCGGGGAGCTGTTTTTT
CDR3aa: CASRRGGGELFF

v_gene: TRBV7-8
d_gene: -
abundance: once
j_gene: TRBJ1-3
CDR3nt: TGTGCCAGCAGCTTAGATAGGGGATCTGGAAACACCATATATTTT
CDR3aa: CASSLDRGSGNTIYF

v_gene: TRBV11-2
d_gene: -
abundance: -
j_gene: TRBJ1-1
CDR3nt: TGTGCCAGCAGCGTTGGACAGATCACTGAAGCTTTCTTT
CDR3aa: CASSVGQITEAFF

v_gene: TRBV6-5
d_gene: -
abundance: -
j_gene: TRBJ1-4
CDR3nt: TGTGCCAGCAGACTTACAGCCGCAACTAATGAAAAACTGTTTTTT
CDR3aa: CASRLTAATNEKLFF

v_gene: TRBV19
d_gene: -
abundance: -
j_gene: TRBJ2-1
CDR3nt: TGTGCCAGTAGTATTTGGGGAGGACTAGCAGGGGGGTACAATGAGCAGTTCTTC
CDR3aa: CASSIWGGLAGGYNEQFF

v_gene: TRBV19
d_gene: -
abundance: once
j_gene: TRBJ2-7
CDR3nt: TGTGCCAGTAGTATTCTAGGGGGCGAGCAGTACTTC
CDR3aa: CASSILGGEQYF

v_gene: TRBV14
d_gene: -
abundance: -
j_gene: TRBJ2-6
CDR3nt: TGTGCCAGCAGCCAAGAGATCTGGAGCGTTGTATCTGGGGCCAACGTCCTGACTTTC
CDR3aa: CASSQEIWSVVSGANVLTF

v_gene: TRBV20-1
d_gene: -
abundance: -
j_gene: TRBJ2-7
CDR3nt: TGCAGCGGGGCGGGATACGAGCAGTACTTC
CDR3aa: CSGAGYEQYF

v_gene: TRBV28
d_gene: TRBD1
abundance: -
j_gene: TRBJ1-2
CDR3nt: TGTGCCAGCAGAATACCCGGGACAGGGTACTATGGCTACACCTTC
CDR3aa: CASRIPGTGYYGYTF

v_gene: TRBV4-1
d_gene: -
abundance: -
j_gene: TRBJ2-1
CDR3nt: TGCGCCAGCAGCTTGCCCAGTCCGGGCAATGAGCAGTTCTTC
CDR3aa: CASSLPSPGNEQFF

v_gene: TRBV19
d_gene: TRBD2
abundance: -
j_gene: TRBJ2-1
CDR3nt: TGTGCCAGTAGTCACGGGGGGGCCATGAATGAGCAGTTCTTC
CDR3aa: CASSHGGAMNEQFF

v_gene: TRBV11-2
d_gene: -
abundance: -
j_gene: TRBJ2-7
CDR3nt: TGTGCCAGCAGCTTACGGGGTAACTTCTACGAGCAGTACTTC
CDR3aa: CASSLRGNFYEQYF

v_gene: TRBV4-1
d_gene: TRBD2
abundance: -
j_gene: TRBJ2-7
CDR3nt: TGCGCCAGCAGCCAAGGCAGCGGGGGGGCTGAGGAGCAGTACTTC
CDR3aa: CASSQGSGGAEEQYF

v_gene: TRBV10-1
d_gene: TRBD1
abundance: -
j_gene: TRBJ2-5
CDR3nt: TGCGCCAGCTCCAAGGACAGGGTTGAGACCCAGTACTTC
CDR3aa: CASSKDRVETQYF

v_gene: TRBV5-1
d_gene: TRBD1
abundance: -
j_gene: TRBJ2-3
CDR3nt: TGCGCCAGCAGCTTGGCGGCAGGGGGCAGGGATACGCAGTATTTT
CDR3aa: CASSLAAGGRDTQYF

v_gene: TRBV6-5
d_gene: -
abundance: -
j_gene: TRBJ1-2
CDR3nt: TGTGCCAGCAGTTTGACAGGCCTTGGGGTCTATGGCTACACCTTC
CDR3aa: CASSLTGLGVYGYTF

v_gene: TRBV5-1
d_gene: -
abundance: -
j_gene: TRBJ2-7
CDR3nt: TGCGCCAGCAGCCGAAGGACAGCCGGGCGTGAGGAGCAGTACTTC
CDR3aa: CASSRRTAGREEQYF

v_gene: TRBV7-9
d_gene: TRBD2
abundance: -
j_gene: TRBJ2-7
CDR3nt: TGTGCCAGCAGCCTAAAACTAGCGGGGGATGGTTACGAGCAGTACTTC
CDR3aa: CASSLKLAGDGYEQYF

v_gene: TRBV5-8
d_gene: -
abundance: -
j_gene: TRBJ2-7
CDR3nt: TGTGCCAGCCCCCCAGGGTATAACTACGAGCAGTACTTC
CDR3aa: CASPPGYNYEQYF

v_gene: TRBV2
d_gene: TRBD2
abundance: -
j_gene: TRBJ2-1
CDR3nt: TGTGCCAGCAGTGAATCGGGGGGAGCCTACAATGAGCAGTTCTTC
CDR3aa: CASSESGGAYNEQFF

v_gene: TRBV28
d_gene: TRBD1
abundance: -
j_gene: TRBJ2-7
CDR3nt: TGTGCCAGCAGTAAAAGGACAGGGGACCACGAGCAGTACTTC
CDR3aa: CASSKRTGDHEQYF

v_gene: TRBV21-1
d_gene: -
abundance: -
j_gene: TRBJ1-1
CDR3nt: TGTGCCAGCAGCAAAGTTAGAGGACAGGAGTCCACCGTGAACACTGAAGCTTTCTTT
CDR3aa: CASSKVRGQESTVNTEAFF

v_gene: TRBV11-2
d_gene: -
abundance: -
j_gene: TRBJ1-5
CDR3nt: TGTGCCAGCAGCTTAGCAGGTAGCAATCAGCCCCAGCATTTT
CDR3aa: CASSLAGSNQPQHF

v_gene: TRBV29-1
d_gene: -
abundance: -
j_gene: TRBJ2-1
CDR3nt: TGCAGCGTTGTCCTCTCCTACAATGAGCAGTTCTTC
CDR3aa: CSVVLSYNEQFF